This TCR beta chain was recorded in a study of T cell responses to AZD1222 COVID-19 vaccine. The overall study: Recipients boosted at about 4 weeks or about 12 weeks are pooled. Findings of the study overall: Across the whole spike, CD4 TCRs peaked at regions 160-218 and 743-854. A reported finding is that nearly half of spike-specific TCRs target unmutated variant regions. Every sample of the repertoires postdated the peak T cell response.

As to this clone: Its specificity is not known.

Here immunoSEQ multiplex PCR was the method, and the copy in TCRdb shows in-frame clones only, minus some. Of roughly 120,000 clones listed, 85% to 95% are singletons. Trimming pared 10 bases from V and 3 bases from J, leaving 18 bases between. Germline V gene sequence: CDR1 MDHEN, CDR2 SYDVKM. CDR3 length: 14 amino acids. The sequenced sample was peripheral blood, obtained on day 0 of AZD1222 vaccination. This receptor was obtained from an adult in good health. The J gene is TRBJ1-2, the V gene TRBV28, with D perhaps matching TRBD1 (5 bases). The CDR3 sequence is CAITEGKRYYGYTF. In DNA, the CDR3 is TGTGCCATCACGGAGGGGAAACGGTACTATGGCTACACCTTC.